What follows are 15 T cell receptor beta chains derived from one specimen sequenced in a study of blood T cells in healthy people across ages. The second PCR ran about 7 to 12 cycles with a sample-barcoded 5' primer and J-beta primers. TCRdb processed the 5' RACE reads anew with MiXCR; each CDR3 protein has one entry. The table lists fewer than 1.5 million distinct CDR3 sequences, approximately 42% of them singletons, with 7.9% in the top ten. The sequencing input was blood. The receptors were gathered from a woman aged 18-29 years in good health.

This clonotype came up a few times. The chain couples TRBV6-2 or TRBV6-3 to TRBJ2-5, with 8 bases aligning to TRBD2. V lost 0 bases and J lost 6; bases outside the gene matches: 12. The germline gives CDR1 MNHEY, CDR2 SVGEGT. The CDR3 covers 17 residues. As DNA, the CDR3 is TGTGCCAGCAGTTACTCTGAGACTAGCGTATACACCCAGACCCAGTACTTC. Residues: CASSYSETSVYTQTQYF.

V gene TRBV3-1 combines with J gene TRBJ2-1; 9 positions match TRBD2. The DNA end is a closer match to TRBJ2-7, so the J assignment may be wrong. Germline loops: CDR1 LGHDT, CDR2 YNNKEL (reference sequence). The CDR3 spans 17 residues. The CDR3 bases are TGTGCCAGCTCCCCTGGGGCGACTAGCGGTTACTACAATGAGCAGTACTTC. It translates to CASSPGATSGYYNEQYF.

In DNA form, the CDR3 reads TGTGCCAGCAGCCTGGGACCGACCTATGGCTACACCTTC. Its protein product is CASSLGPTYGYTF. The genes are TRBV11-1 and TRBJ1-2; D is possibly TRBD1 (5 bases). With 5 bases removed from V and 4 bases from J, the gap between germline ends came to 11 bases. Germline-derived CDR1 and CDR2 are SGHAT and FQDESV (reference sequence). This CDR3 comprises 13 residues.

This clonotype was detected ten times or more. The V gene is TRBV29-1, the J gene TRBJ2-4, with D hard to call. Trimming shortened V by 7 bases and J by 7 bases, and 14 bases separated the two germline ends. Germline assignment: CDR1 SQVTM and CDR2 ANQGSEA. This CDR3 is 12 amino acids long. The CDR3 reads CSAEGQTNIQYF. For the CDR3, the DNA is TGCAGCGCCGAAGGGCAGACGAACATTCAGTACTTC.

This clonotype was picked up a small number of times. The gene calls are TRBV7-8 and TRBJ2-7; tentatively, D is TRBD1 (6 bases). This CDR3 is 17 amino acids long. Germline CDR1 SGHVS, CDR2 FQNEAQ. The germline V and J ends were trimmed by 1 base and 4 bases, with 20 bases remaining between them. In nucleotides, the CDR3 is TGTGCCAGCAGCTTAGGGCGGGCAGGGGTGATCGTGTACGAGCAGTACTTC. The encoded protein is CASSLGRAGVIVYEQYF.

This clonotype was seen a single time. V is TRBV5-1 and J is TRBJ2-1, with 8 bases lining up with TRBD2. Germline loops: CDR1 SGHRS, CDR2 YFSETQ. The V segment lost 4 bases and the J segment 8 bases; nucleotides outside the gene matches: 11. This CDR3 has 15 residues. CDR3 nucleotides: TGCGCCAGCAGCGACCGGGGGGGGAGGGGAGATGAGCAGTTCTTC. Translated, it gives CASSDRGGRGDEQFF. Variable domain in full (rest from reference TRBV5-1 and TRBJ2-1): KAGVTQTPRYLIKTRGQQVTLSCSPISGHRSVSWYQQTPGQGLQFLFEYFSETQRNKGNFPGRFSGRQFSNSRSEMNVSTLELGDSALYLCASSDRGGRGDEQFFGPGTRLTVL.

The chain recombines TRBV4-1 with TRBJ2-3; tentatively, D is TRBD2 (5 bases). The CDR3 is 15 residues long. V was pared by 4 bases and J by 0 bases, with 11 bases between. Germline CDR1 and CDR2: MGHRA and YSYEKL. The CDR3 protein is CASSLTRDSTDTQYF. The CDR3 nucleotides are TGCGCCAGCAGCCTAACACGGGATAGCACAGATACGCAGTATTTT.

This clonotype was counted a few times. The chain uses TRBV6-6 and TRBJ1-2, with TRBD1 matching 7 bases. V shed 0 bases and J 6 bases; nucleotides not matched to a gene: 4. This CDR3 comprises 14 residues. Germline V lookup: CDR1 MNHNY, CDR2 SVGAGI (reference sequence). DNA of the CDR3: TGTGCCAGCAGTTACTCACAGGGGCGCGATGGCTACACCTTC. Protein sequence: CASSYSQGRDGYTF.

The chain joins TRBV29-1 to TRBJ2-7, with 8 bases lining up with TRBD1. Looked up from germline, CDR1 is SQVTM and CDR2 is ANQGSEA. V was clipped by 2 bases and J by 2 bases; unmatched bases: 8. The CDR3 spans 15 residues. The CDR3 spells CSVENPGTGPYEQYF. The CDR3 coding sequence is TGCAGCGTTGAAAATCCCGGGACAGGACCCTACGAGCAGTACTTC.

This rearrangement joins TRBV12-3 or TRBV12-4 to TRBJ2-5, with TRBD1 matching over 12 bases. The CDR3 covers 16 residues. The J segment lost 4 bases and the V segment lost 5 bases, leaving 8 bases of the junction unmatched. The CDR3 region is CASSPHPGQGAETQYF. The CDR3 DNA reads TGTGCCAGCAGTCCGCACCCGGGACAGGGGGCAGAGACCCAGTACTTC.

This clonotype occurred a few times. V and J are TRBV6-5 and TRBJ2-2, with D tentatively TRBD1 (6 bases). The CDR3 consists of 14 residues. Per the germline V gene, CDR1 is MNHEY and CDR2 is SVGAGI. V lost 6 bases and J lost 6, with 14 bases in between. The CDR3 DNA sequence: TGTGCCAGCAGCCCTACAGGGTCGGCCGGGGAGCTGTTTTTT. Translation gives CASSPTGSAGELFF.

The rearrangement uses TRBV30 and TRBJ2-7; 7 bases fit TRBD2. The CDR3 has 13 amino acids. Germline V gene sequence: CDR1 GTSNPN, CDR2 SVGIG (reference sequence). Unmatched junction bases numbered 8, after V lost 5 bases and J lost 4 bases. CDR3 in amino acids: CAWQSGDTYEQYF. As DNA, the CDR3 is TGTGCCTGGCAGAGCGGGGATACTTACGAGCAGTACTTC.

This clonotype has only a few counts. The genes are TRBV7-9 and TRBJ2-4; possible D gene TRBD2, 6 bases. V gave up 7 bases and J gave up 0 bases, with 16 bases separating them. Looked up from germline, CDR1 is SEHNR and CDR2 is FQNEAQ (reference sequence). The length of the CDR3 is 16 residues. CDR3 amino acids: CASTQTGVGAKNIQYF. The CDR3 region has the DNA TGTGCCAGCACCCAAACGGGGGTGGGAGCCAAAAACATTCAGTACTTC. The variable domain in full, with the rest retrieved from reference TRBV7-9 and TRBJ2-4, is DTGVSQNPRHKITKRGQNVTFRCDPISEHNRLYWYRQTLGQGPEFLTYFQNEAQLEKSRLLSDRFSAERPKGSFSTLEIQRTEQGDSAMYLCASTQTGVGAKNIQYFGAGTRLSVL.

This clonotype has only a few counts. This rearrangement joins TRBV6-6 to TRBJ1-2; D remains ambiguous. The CDR3 totals 14 residues. V gave up 0 bases and J gave up 2 bases, with 7 bases separating them. Germline CDR1 is MNHNY and CDR2 is SVGAGI (reference sequence). CDR3 sequence: CASSYSVTNYGYTF. The CDR3 coding sequence is TGTGCCAGCAGTTACTCTGTCACGAACTATGGCTACACCTTC.

The rearrangement joins TRBV7-2 to TRBJ1-4; 12 nucleotides match TRBD1. Per the germline V gene, CDR1 is SGHTA and CDR2 is FQGNSA. The CDR3 consists of 15 residues. V shed 5 bases and J 7 bases; nucleotides not matched to a gene: 5. The CDR3 nucleotides are TGTGCCAGCAGCGCCCGGGACAGGGGGCCTGAAAAACTGTTTTTT. Its protein is CASSARDRGPEKLFF.